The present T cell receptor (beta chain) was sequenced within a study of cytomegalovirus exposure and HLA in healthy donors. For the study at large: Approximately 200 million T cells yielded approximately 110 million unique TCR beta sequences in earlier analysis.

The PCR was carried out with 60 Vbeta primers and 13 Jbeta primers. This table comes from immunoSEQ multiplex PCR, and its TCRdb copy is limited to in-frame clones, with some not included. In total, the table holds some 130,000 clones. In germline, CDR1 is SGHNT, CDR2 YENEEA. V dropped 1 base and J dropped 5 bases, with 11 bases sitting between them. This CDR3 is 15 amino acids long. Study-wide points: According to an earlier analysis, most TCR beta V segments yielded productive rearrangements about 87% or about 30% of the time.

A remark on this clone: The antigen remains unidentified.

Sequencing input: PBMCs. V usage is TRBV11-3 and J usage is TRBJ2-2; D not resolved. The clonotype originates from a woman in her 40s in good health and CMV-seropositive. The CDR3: CASSLAVAGTGELFF. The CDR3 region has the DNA TGTGCCAGCAGCTTAGCAGTAGCCGGAACCGGGGAGCTGTTTTTT.